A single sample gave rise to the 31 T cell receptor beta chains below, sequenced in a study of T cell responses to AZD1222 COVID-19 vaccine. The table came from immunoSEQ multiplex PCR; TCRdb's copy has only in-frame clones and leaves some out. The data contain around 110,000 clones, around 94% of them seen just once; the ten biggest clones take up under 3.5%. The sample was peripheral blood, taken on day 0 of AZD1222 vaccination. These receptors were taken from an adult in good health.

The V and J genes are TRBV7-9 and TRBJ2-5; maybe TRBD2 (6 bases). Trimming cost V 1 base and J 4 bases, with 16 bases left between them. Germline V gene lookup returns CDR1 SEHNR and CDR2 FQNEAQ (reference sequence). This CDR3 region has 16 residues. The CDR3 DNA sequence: TGTGCCAGCAGCTTAGTCGTTCGGACTACAGCAGAGACCCAGTACTTC. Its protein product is CASSLVVRTTAETQYF.

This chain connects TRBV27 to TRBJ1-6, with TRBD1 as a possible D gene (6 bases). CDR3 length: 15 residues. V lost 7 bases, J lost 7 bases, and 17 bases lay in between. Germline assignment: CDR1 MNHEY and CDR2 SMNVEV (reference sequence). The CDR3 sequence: CASTLVGGPNSPLHF. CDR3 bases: TGTGCCAGCACCCTTGTTGGGGGCCCGAATTCACCCCTCCACTTT.

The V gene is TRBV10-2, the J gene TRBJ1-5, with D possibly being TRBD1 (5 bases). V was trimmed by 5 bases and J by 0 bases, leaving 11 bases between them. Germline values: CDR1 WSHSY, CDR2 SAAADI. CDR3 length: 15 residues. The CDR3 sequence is CASSLSGNSNQPQHF. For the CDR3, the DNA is TGCGCCAGCAGTTTATCAGGGAATAGCAATCAGCCCCAGCATTTT.

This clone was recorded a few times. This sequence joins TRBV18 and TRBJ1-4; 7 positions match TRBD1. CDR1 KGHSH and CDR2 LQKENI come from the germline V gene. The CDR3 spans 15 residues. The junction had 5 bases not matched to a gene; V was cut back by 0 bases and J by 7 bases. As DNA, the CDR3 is TGTGCCAGCTCACCACCAGGGGGCCGAGGTGAAAAACTGTTTTTT. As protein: CASSPPGGRGEKLFF.

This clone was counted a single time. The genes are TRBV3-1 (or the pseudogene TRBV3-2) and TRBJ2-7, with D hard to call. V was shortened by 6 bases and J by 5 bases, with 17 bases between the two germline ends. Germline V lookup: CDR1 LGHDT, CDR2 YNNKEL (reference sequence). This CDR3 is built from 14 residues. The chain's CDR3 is CASSQELQSHEQYF. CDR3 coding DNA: TGTGCCAGCAGTCAGGAACTGCAGTCCCACGAGCAGTACTTC.

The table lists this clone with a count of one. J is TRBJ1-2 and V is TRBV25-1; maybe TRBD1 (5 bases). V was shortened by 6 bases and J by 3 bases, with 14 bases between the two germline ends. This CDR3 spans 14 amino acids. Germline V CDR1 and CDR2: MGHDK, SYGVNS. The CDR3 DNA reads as TGTGCCAGCAGGGGACGGACTTTCGACTATGGCTACACCTTC. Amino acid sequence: CASRGRTFDYGYTF.

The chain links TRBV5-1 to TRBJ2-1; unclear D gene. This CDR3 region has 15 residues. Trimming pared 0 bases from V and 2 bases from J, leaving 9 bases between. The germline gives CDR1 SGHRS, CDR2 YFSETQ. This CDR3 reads CASSLASAAYNEQFF. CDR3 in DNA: TGCGCCAGCAGCTTGGCCTCGGCGGCCTACAATGAGCAGTTCTTC.

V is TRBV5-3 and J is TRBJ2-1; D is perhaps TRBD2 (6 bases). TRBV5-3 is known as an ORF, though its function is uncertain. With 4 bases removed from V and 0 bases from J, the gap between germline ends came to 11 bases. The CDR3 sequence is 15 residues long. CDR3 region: CARSGGLSSYNEQFF. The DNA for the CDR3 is TGTGCCAGAAGCGGGGGACTGAGCTCCTACAATGAGCAGTTCTTC.

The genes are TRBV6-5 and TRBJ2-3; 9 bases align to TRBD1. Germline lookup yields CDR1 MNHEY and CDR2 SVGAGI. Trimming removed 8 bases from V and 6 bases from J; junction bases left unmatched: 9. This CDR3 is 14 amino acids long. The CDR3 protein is CASYRDRAVDTQYF. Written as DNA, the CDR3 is TGTGCCAGCTACCGGGACAGGGCGGTGGATACGCAGTATTTT.

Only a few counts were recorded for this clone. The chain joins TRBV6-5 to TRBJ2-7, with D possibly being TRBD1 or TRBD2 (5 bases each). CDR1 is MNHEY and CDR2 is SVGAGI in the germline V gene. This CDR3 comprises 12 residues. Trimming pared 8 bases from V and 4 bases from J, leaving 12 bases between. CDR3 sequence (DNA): TGTGCCAGCGGGGCGGGTTTTTACGAGCAGTACTTC. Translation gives CASGAGFYEQYF.

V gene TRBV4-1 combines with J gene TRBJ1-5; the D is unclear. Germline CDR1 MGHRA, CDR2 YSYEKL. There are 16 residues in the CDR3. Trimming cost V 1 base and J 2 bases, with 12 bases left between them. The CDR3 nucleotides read TGCGCCAGCAGCCAAGTCGTGGGCTCGCGCAATCAGCCCCAGCATTTT. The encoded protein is CASSQVVGSRNQPQHF.

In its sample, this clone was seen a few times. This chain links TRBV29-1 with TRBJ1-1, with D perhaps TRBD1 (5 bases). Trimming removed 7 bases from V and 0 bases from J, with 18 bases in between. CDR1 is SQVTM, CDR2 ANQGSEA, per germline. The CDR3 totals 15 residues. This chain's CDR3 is CSARDYLGVNTEAFF. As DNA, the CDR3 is TGCAGCGCCCGGGATTACCTGGGGGTGAACACTGAAGCTTTCTTT.

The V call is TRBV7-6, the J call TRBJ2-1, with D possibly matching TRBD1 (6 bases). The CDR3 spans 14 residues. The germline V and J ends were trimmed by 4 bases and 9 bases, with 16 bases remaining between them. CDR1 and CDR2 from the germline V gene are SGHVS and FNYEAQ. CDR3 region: CASSSTGWGIEQFF. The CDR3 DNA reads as TGTGCCAGCAGCTCCACAGGGTGGGGGATTGAGCAGTTCTTC. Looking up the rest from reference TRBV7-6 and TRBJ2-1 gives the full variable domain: GAGVSQSPRYKVTKRGQDVALRCDPISGHVSLYWYRQALGQGPEFLTYFNYEAQQDKSGLPNDRFSAERPEGSISTLTIQRTEQRDSAMYRCASSSTGWGIEQFFGPGTRLTVL.

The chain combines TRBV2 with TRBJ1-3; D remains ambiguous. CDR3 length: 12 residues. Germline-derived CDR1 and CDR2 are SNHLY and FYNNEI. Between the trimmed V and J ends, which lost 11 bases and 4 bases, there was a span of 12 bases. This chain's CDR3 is CAGSEGGNTIYF. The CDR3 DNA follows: TGTGCCGGATCAGAGGGCGGAAACACCATATATTTT. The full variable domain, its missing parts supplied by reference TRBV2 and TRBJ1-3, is EPEVTQTPSHQVTQMGQEVILRCVPISNHLYFYWYRQILGQKVEFLVSFYNNEISEKSEIFDDQFSVERPDGSNFTLKIRSTKLEDSAMYFCAGSEGGNTIYFGEGSWLTVV.

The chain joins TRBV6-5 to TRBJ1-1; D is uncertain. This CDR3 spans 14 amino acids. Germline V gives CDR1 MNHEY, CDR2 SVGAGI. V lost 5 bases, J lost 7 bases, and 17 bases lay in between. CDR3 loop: CASSRPGVIFEAFF. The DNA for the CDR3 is TGTGCCAGCAGTCGACCGGGTGTGATATTTGAAGCTTTCTTT.

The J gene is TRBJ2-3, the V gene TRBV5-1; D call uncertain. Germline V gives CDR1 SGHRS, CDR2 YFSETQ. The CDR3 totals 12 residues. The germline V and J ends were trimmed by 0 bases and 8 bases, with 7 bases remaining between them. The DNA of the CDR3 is TGCGCCAGCAGCTTGGATGAAGGTACGCAGTATTTT. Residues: CASSLDEGTQYF. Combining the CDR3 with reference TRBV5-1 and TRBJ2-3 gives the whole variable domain KAGVTQTPRYLIKTRGQQVTLSCSPISGHRSVSWYQQTPGQGLQFLFEYFSETQRNKGNFPGRFSGRQFSNSRSEMNVSTLELGDSALYLCASSLDEGTQYFGPGTRLTVL.

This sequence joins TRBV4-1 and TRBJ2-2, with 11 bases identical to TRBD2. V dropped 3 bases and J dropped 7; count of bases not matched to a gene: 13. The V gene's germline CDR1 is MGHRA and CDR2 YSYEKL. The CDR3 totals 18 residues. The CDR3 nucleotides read TGCGCCAGCAGCCAGGGGGGCGAGCTAGCGGGAGGTGGCGGGGAGCTGTTTTTT. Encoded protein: CASSQGGELAGGGGELFF.

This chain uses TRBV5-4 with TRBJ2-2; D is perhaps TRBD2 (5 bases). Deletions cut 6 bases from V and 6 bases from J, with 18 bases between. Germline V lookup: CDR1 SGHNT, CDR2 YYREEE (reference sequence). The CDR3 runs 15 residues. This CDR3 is CASTQGSGDAGELFF. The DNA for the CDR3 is TGTGCCAGCACCCAAGGGTCCGGGGATGCCGGGGAGCTGTTTTTT.

The chain's CDR3 is CATSRTYRGEEQYF. In nucleotides, the CDR3 is TGTGCCACCAGCCGGACCTACAGGGGTGAGGAGCAGTACTTC. The chain employs TRBV15 and TRBJ2-7, with 7 positions matching TRBD1. Germline CDR1 reads LNHNV; CDR2 reads YYDKDF (reference sequence). This CDR3 has 14 residues. V dropped 5 bases and J dropped 7; count of bases not matched to a gene: 11. The variable domain in full, with the rest retrieved from reference TRBV15 and TRBJ2-7, is DAMVIQNPRYQVTQFGKPVTLSCSQTLNHNVMYWYQQKSSQAPKLLFHYYDKDFNNEADTPDNFQSRRPNTSFCFLDIRSPGLGDTAMYLCATSRTYRGEEQYFGPGTRLTVT.

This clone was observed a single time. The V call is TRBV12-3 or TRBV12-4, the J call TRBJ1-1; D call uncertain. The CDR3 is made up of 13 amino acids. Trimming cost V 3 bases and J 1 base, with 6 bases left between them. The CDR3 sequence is CASSLAGNTEAFF. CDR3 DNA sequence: TGTGCCAGCAGTTTGGCCGGGAACACTGAAGCTTTCTTT.

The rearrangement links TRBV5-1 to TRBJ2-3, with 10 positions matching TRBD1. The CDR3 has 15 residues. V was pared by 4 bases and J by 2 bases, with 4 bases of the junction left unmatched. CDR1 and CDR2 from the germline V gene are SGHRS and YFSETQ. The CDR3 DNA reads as TGCGCCAGCAGCGACGGGACAGGGGTCACAGATACGCAGTATTTT. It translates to CASSDGTGVTDTQYF.

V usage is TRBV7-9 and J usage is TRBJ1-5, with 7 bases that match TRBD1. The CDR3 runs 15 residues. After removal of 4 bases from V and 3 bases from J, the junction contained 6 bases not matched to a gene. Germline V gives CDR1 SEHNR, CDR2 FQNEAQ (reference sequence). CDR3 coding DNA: TGTGCCAGCAGCTCATCCGGGACAGTCAATCAGCCCCAGCATTTT. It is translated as CASSSSGTVNQPQHF. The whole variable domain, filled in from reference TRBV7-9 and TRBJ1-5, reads DTGVSQNPRHKITKRGQNVTFRCDPISEHNRLYWYRQTLGQGPEFLTYFQNEAQLEKSRLLSDRFSAERPKGSFSTLEIQRTEQGDSAMYLCASSSSGTVNQPQHFGDGTRLSIL.

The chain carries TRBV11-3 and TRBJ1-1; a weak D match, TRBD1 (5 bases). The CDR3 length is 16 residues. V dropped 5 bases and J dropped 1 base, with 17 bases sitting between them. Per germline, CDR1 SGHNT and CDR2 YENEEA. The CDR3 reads CASSLRTRLGNTEAFF. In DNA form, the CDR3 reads TGTGCCAGCAGCCTCAGGACAAGGCTAGGGAACACTGAAGCTTTCTTT. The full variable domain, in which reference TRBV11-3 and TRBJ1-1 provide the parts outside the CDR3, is EAGVVQSPRYKIIEKKQPVAFWCNPISGHNTLYWYLQNLGQGPELLIRYENEEAVDDSQLPKDRFSAERLKGVDSTLKIQPAELGDSAVYLCASSLRTRLGNTEAFFGQGTRLTVV.

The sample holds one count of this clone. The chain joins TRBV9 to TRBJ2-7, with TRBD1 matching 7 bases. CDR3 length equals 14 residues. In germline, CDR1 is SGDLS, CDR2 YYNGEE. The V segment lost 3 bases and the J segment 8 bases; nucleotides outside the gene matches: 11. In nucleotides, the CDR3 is TGTGCCAGCAGCGAGGGAACAGGGGCTATGCAGCAGTACTTC. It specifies CASSEGTGAMQQYF. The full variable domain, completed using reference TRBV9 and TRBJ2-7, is DSGVTQTPKHLITATGQRVTLRCSPRSGDLSVYWYQQSLDQGLQFLIQYYNGEERAKGNILERFSAQQFPDLHSELNLSSLELGDSALYFCASSEGTGAMQQYFGPGTRLTVT.

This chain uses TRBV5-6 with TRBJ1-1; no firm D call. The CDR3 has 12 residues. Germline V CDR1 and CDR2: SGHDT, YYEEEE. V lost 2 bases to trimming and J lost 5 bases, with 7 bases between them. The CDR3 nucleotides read TGTGCCAGCAGCTTATCCGGGACTGAAGCTTTCTTT. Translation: CASSLSGTEAFF.

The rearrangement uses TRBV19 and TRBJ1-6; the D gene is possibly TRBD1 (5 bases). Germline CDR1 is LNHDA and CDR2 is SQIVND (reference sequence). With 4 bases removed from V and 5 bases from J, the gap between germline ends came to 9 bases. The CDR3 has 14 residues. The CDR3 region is CASSTRGNNSPLHF. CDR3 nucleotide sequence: TGTGCCAGTAGTACCCGGGGGAATAATTCACCCCTCCACTTT. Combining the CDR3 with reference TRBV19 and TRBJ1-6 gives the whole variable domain DGGITQSPKYLFRKEGQNVTLSCEQNLNHDAMYWYRQDPGQGLRLIYYSQIVNDFQKGDIAEGYSVSREKKESFPLTVTSAQKNPTAFYLCASSTRGNNSPLHFGNGTRLTVT.

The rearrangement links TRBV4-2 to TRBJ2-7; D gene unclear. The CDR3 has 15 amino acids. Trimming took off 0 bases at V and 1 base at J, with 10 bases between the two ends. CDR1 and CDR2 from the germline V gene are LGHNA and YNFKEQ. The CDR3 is CASSQDHGRSYEQYF. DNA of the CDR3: TGTGCCAGCAGCCAAGATCACGGGCGATCCTACGAGCAGTACTTC.

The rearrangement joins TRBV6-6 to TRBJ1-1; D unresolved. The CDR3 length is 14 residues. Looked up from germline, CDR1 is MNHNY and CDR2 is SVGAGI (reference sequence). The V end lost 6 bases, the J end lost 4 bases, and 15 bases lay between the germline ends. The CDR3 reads CASSLPASSTEAFF. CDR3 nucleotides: TGTGCCAGCAGCCTTCCGGCATCAAGCACTGAAGCTTTCTTT.

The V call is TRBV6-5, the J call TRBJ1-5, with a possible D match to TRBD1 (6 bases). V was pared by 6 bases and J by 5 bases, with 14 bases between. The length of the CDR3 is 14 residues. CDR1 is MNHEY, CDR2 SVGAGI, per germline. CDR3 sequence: CASSPTGFDQPQHF. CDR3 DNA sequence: TGTGCCAGCAGCCCGACAGGTTTTGATCAGCCCCAGCATTTT.

The CDR3 loop is CASSYSGGTGELFF. CDR3 sequence (DNA): TGTGCCAGCAGTTACTCAGGGGGAACCGGGGAGCTGTTTTTT. The genes are TRBV6-5 and TRBJ2-2, with D possibly TRBD1 on 6 matching bases. Trimming took 0 bases from V and 5 from J, leaving 7 bases between them. The CDR3 is made up of 14 amino acids. Germline-derived CDR1 and CDR2 are MNHEY and SVGAGI.

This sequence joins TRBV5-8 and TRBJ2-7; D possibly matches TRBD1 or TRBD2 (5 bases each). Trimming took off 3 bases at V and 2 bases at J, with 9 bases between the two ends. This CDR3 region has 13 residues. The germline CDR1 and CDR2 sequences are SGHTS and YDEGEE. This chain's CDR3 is CASSSGTAYEQYF. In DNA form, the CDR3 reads TGTGCCAGCAGCTCTGGGACCGCCTACGAGCAGTACTTC.